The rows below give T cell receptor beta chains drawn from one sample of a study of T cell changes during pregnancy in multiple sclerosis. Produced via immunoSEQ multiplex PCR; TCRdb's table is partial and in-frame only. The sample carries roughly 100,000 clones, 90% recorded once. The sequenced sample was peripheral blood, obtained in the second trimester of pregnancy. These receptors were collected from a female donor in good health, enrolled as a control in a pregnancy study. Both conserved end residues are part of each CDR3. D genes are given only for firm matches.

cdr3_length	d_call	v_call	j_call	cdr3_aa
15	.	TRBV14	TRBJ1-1	CASSPETGSATEAFF
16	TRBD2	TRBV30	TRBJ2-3	CAWRPWGREGTDTQYF
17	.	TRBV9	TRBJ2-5	CASSVGHPGQGMETQYF
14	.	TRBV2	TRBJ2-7	CASTDLEYVYEQYF
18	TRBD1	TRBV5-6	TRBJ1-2	CASSSTGYLFGVDYGYTF
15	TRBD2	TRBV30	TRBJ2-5	CAWSVGLADKETQYF
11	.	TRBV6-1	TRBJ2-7	CASTTVSEQYF
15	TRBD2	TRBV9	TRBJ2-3	CASGVGLAGSDTQYF
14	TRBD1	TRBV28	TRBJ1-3	CASSYRGAGNTIYF
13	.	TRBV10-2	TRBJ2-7	CASNGIDDYEQYF
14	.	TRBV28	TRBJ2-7	CASSLYPGINEQYF
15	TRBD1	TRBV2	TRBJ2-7	CASGRDRGPAYEQYF
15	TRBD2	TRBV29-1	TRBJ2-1	CSVGLALSSYNEQFF
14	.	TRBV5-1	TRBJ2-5	CASSWEASVETQYF
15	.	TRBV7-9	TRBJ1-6	CASRTDLLDGSPLHF
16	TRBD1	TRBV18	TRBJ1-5	CASSPKTGGPYQPQHF
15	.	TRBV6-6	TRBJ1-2	CASSLREGTNYGYTF
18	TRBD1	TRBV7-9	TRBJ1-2	CASSDPGQGSTPLYGYTF
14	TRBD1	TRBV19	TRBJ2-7	CASSSGQGFDEQYF
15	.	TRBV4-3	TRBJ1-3	CASSQLSFSGNTIYF
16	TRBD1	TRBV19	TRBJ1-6	CASSIGGTVGDSPLHF
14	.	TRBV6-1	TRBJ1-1	CASSSDRRGTEAFF
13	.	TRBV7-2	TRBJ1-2	CASSLDRPRSYTF
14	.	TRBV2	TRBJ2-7	CASRKRGISYEQYF
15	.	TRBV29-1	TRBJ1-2	CSVGLTLGMEGGYTF
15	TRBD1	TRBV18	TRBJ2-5	CASSPRQGGTETQYF
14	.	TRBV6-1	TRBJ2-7	CASTRRVDSYEQYF
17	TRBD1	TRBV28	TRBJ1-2	CASSLSGGQIFNYGYTF
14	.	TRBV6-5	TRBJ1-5	CASSYGGINQPQHF
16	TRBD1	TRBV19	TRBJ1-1	CASSRGQGLLNTEAFF
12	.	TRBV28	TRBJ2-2	CASSFRARELFF
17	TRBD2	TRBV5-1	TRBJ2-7	CASSHGLAGGSSYEQYF
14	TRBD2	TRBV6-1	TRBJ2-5	CASSPQRGGETQYF
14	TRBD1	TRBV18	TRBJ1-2	CASSPGTGPYGYTF
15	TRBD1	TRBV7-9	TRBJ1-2	CASSTMGQGAEGYTF
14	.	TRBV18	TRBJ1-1	CASSPGGAHTEAFF
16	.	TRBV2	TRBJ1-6	CASSWTPASYNSPLHF
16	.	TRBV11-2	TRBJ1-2	CASSPISGTIGYGYTF
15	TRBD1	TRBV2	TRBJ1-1	CASRARQGRSTEAFF
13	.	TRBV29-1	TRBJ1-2	CSVVPEENYGYTF
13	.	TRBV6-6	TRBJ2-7	CASSYSEQNEQYF
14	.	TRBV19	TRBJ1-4	CASSLRGINEKLFF
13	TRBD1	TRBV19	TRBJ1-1	CASTRQGYTEAFF
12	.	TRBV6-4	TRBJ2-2	CASSDRAGELFF
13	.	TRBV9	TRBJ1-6	CASRGGAGSPLHF
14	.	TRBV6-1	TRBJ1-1	CASREQQGGTEAFF